This entry lists 8 T cell receptor beta chains sequenced from one sample in a study of blood T cell repertoires in COVID-19. Repertoires were generated with immunoSEQ multiplex PCR, while TCRdb's copy carries only in-frame clones and drops some. The repertoire holds over 250,000 clones, with roughly nine tenths as singletons. Sequenced sample: PBMCs or T cells enriched from blood (not recorded which). The receptors were gathered from a woman aged 45 to 65 who had recovered from COVID-19.

Only one count was recorded for this clone. CDR3 DNA sequence: TGTGCCAGCAGCCCTACTAGCGGGAGCAATGAGCAGTTCTTC. Residues: CASSPTSGSNEQFF. The rearrangement links TRBV7-2 to TRBJ2-1; 11 nucleotides line up with TRBD2. Germline CDR1 is SGHTA and CDR2 is FQGNSA. This CDR3 region has 14 residues. With V trimmed by 5 bases and J by 6 bases, 3 bases remained unmatched.

This clone has only one observation. The CDR3 DNA sequence: TGCGCCAGCCGTGCCCGCCAGGCGCTAACCTACGAGCAGTACTTC. Encoded protein: CASRARQALTYEQYF. This chain uses TRBV4-3 with TRBJ2-7; D remains ambiguous. The CDR3 sequence is 15 residues long. Germline CDR1 is LGHNA and CDR2 is YSLEER. The V end was cut by 8 bases, the J end by 2 bases, with 19 bases between.

The chain carries TRBV19 and TRBJ2-1; 8 bases fit TRBD1. CDR1 and CDR2 from the germline V gene are LNHDA and SQIVND (reference sequence). The CDR3 loop spans 16 amino acids. J was trimmed by 4 bases and V by 5 bases; bases with no gene match: 10. The CDR3 DNA reads as TGTGCCAGTAGTTCAGCCCGACAGGGGTCATACAATGAGCAGTTCTTC. It is translated as CASSSARQGSYNEQFF.

This clone was detected once. The chain has TRBV3-1 (or the pseudogene TRBV3-2) and TRBJ1-2; D perhaps matches TRBD1 (5 bases). CDR3 length equals 15 residues. Per germline, CDR1 LGHDT and CDR2 YNNKEL (reference sequence). V lost 1 base, J lost 5 bases, and 14 bases lay in between. The DNA of the CDR3 is TGTGCCAGCAGCCAAGGGTGGAGGGGAGAGTATGGCTACACCTTC. Its protein is CASSQGWRGEYGYTF.

The gene calls are TRBV7-2 and TRBJ2-5; 8 positions agree with TRBD2. The CDR3 is 14 amino acids. The germline V gene encodes CDR1 SGHTA and CDR2 FQGNSA. J was trimmed by 2 bases and V by 5 bases; bases with no gene match: 4. The CDR3 coding sequence is TGTGCCAGCAGCCAGACTAGCGTACAAGAGACCCAGTACTTC. This encodes CASSQTSVQETQYF. Drawing the rest from reference TRBV7-2 and TRBJ2-5, the complete variable domain is GAGVSQSPSNKVTEKGKDVELRCDPISGHTALYWYRQSLGQGLEFLIYFQGNSAPDKSGLPSDRFSAERTGGSVSTLTIQRTQQEDSAVYLCASSQTSVQETQYFGPGTRLLVL.

This chain joins TRBV28 and TRBJ1-6, with D perhaps matching TRBD1 (6 bases). Germline V CDR1 and CDR2: MDHEN, SYDVKM. With 5 bases removed from V and 0 bases from J, the gap between germline ends came to 14 bases. The CDR3 runs 17 residues. The CDR3 is CASSTQDSSSYNSPLHF. CDR3 coding DNA: TGTGCCAGCAGTACACAGGACAGCAGCTCCTATAATTCACCCCTCCACTTT. Supplemented by reference TRBV28 and TRBJ1-6, the full variable domain reads DVKVTQSSRYLVKRTGEKVFLECVQDMDHENMFWYRQDPGLGLRLIYFSYDVKMKEKGDIPEGYSVSREKKERFSLILESASTNQTSMYLCASSTQDSSSYNSPLHFGNGTRLTVT.

J is TRBJ1-1 and V is TRBV28; TRBD1 matches 7 bases. Trimming cost V 8 bases and J 10 bases; bases outside gene matches: 13. The CDR3 contains 13 residues. Germline V gives CDR1 MDHEN, CDR2 SYDVKM. CDR3 protein: CASAGGDREGAFF. In nucleotides, the CDR3 is TGTGCCAGCGCAGGGGGGGACCGGGAGGGAGCTTTCTTT.

The chain combines TRBV28 with TRBJ2-7; D possibly corresponds to TRBD2 (6 bases). Germline lookup yields CDR1 MDHEN and CDR2 SYDVKM. This CDR3 has 16 residues. The V end was cut by 6 bases, the J end by 3 bases, with 21 bases between. CDR3 residues: CASSPVPGLFLYEQYF. Written as DNA, the CDR3 is TGTGCCAGCAGCCCTGTCCCCGGACTATTCCTCTACGAGCAGTACTTC.